This TCR beta chain was obtained from a study of technical replicates of blood from a handful of donors. Produced via immunoSEQ multiplex PCR; TCRdb's table is partial and in-frame only. The sample holds tens of thousands of clones, around nine tenths seen once. Sequenced input: T cells isolated from PBMCs. The sequence derives from a human donor in good health.

CDR3 amino acids: CASSLGDRVPYNEQFF. CDR3 in DNA: TGCGCCAGCAGCTTGGGGGACAGGGTCCCGTACAATGAGCAGTTCTTC. The gene calls are TRBV5-1 and TRBJ2-1; 9 positions match TRBD1. From germline, CDR1 is SGHRS and CDR2 YFSETQ. There are 16 residues in the CDR3. The V and J ends lost 0 bases and 4 bases, in that order; junction bases with no gene match: 5.